A selection of T cell receptor beta chains follows, all from one sample in a study of T cell responses to AZD1222 COVID-19 vaccine. Clones were sequenced by immunoSEQ multiplex PCR, and TCRdb holds only the in-frame ones, with some missing. The data show roughly 140,000 clones, with 80% to 85% seen just once and about 4% held by the top ten. The material sequenced was peripheral blood, taken on day 0 of MenACWY control vaccination. The receptors here all came from an adult in good health. The CDR3 runs from the conserved cysteine through the conserved F or W. D genes are given only for firm matches. Size tells how often a clone was seen (once, few, many) or the class of an expanded clone, and some rows leave it out.

d_call cdr3_length clone_size j_call v_call cdr3_nt cdr3_aa
NA 13 few TRBJ1-1 TRBV12-5 TGTGCTAGTGGTTTGGGAGATTACACTGAAGCTTTCTTT CASGLGDYTEAFF
NA 13 NA TRBJ1-5 TRBV3-1/TRBV3-2 TGTGCCAGCAGCCGACAGATCAATCAGCCCCAGCATTTT CASSRQINQPQHF
TRBD2 15 NA TRBJ2-1 TRBV3-1/TRBV3-2 TGTGCCAGCAGCCAAGATCCAGCGGGGGGTCGTGAGCAGTTCTTC CASSQDPAGGREQFF
TRBD2 16 NA TRBJ2-3 TRBV9 TGTGCCAGCAGCGTAGATCTAGCGGGGGGATCAGGTACGCAGTATTTT CASSVDLAGGSGTQYF
NA 13 NA TRBJ1-1 TRBV7-3 TGTGCCAGCAGCTTATCCTCCAACTCTGGGGCTTTCTTT CASSLSSNSGAFF
NA 15 NA TRBJ1-1 TRBV11-2 TGTGCCAGCAGCTTAGACTCCTCAATGAACACTGAAGCTTTCTTT CASSLDSSMNTEAFF
NA 11 NA TRBJ2-1 TRBV2 TGTGCCAGCAGCTCCACTGGACAGCAGCTCTTC CASSSTGQQLF
TRBD1 14 NA TRBJ1-2 TRBV5-6 TGTGCCAGCAGCCCCGGGACAGCGACCTATGGCTACACCTTC CASSPGTATYGYTF
NA 16 NA TRBJ2-1 TRBV7-3 TGTGCCAGCAGCTTAACCCGGGCGAGCTCCTACAATGAGCAGTTCTTC CASSLTRASSYNEQFF
NA 15 NA TRBJ2-4 TRBV2 TGTGCCAGCAGTGAAGATAACGGAGCCAAAAACATTCAGTACTTC CASSEDNGAKNIQYF
NA 15 NA TRBJ1-6 TRBV6-1 TGTGCCAGCAGTGAGAGTAGCTCCTATAATTCACCCCTCCACTTT CASSESSSYNSPLHF
NA 13 NA TRBJ1-2 TRBV6-5 TGTGCCAGCAGGACGAATTTCATTTCGGGCTACACCTTC CASRTNFISGYTF
NA 12 NA TRBJ1-1 TRBV18 TGTGCCAGCTCACCACGGTCGGTTGAAGCTTTCTTT CASSPRSVEAFF
TRBD2 14 NA TRBJ2-1 TRBV29-1 TGCAGCGTTCGGAGCGGGGGACTTTTAAGTGAGCAGTTCTTC CSVRSGGLLSEQFF
NA 12 NA TRBJ1-2 TRBV3-1/TRBV3-2 TGTGCCAGCAGCCAAGTGGGATATGGCTACACCTTC CASSQVGYGYTF
TRBD1 11 NA TRBJ1-4 TRBV28 TGTGCCAGCAGGAGGGACAGCCTCTTGTTTTTT CASRRDSLLFF
TRBD1 13 NA TRBJ1-4 TRBV28 TGTGCCAGCAGCCTGACAGGGGAGGAAAAACTGTTTTTT CASSLTGEEKLFF
TRBD1 13 NA TRBJ2-7 TRBV12-3/TRBV12-4 TGTGCCAGCAGACTGACAGGGTCCCACGAGCAGTACTTC CASRLTGSHEQYF
NA 13 few TRBJ2-1 TRBV7-9 TGTGCCAGCAGCCCGACTGCCTACAATGAGCAGTTCTTC CASSPTAYNEQFF
NA 16 NA TRBJ1-5 TRBV5-1 TGCGCCAGCAGCTTGGGGGACGGGGTAGGCAATCAGCCCCAGCATTTT CASSLGDGVGNQPQHF
NA 14 NA TRBJ2-2 TRBV27 TGTGCCACCGCTCCTGTGTCCCCCCCCGGGGAGCTGTTTTTT CATAPVSPPGELFF
NA 14 NA TRBJ1-2 TRBV7-3 TGTGCCAGCAGCTTAACGCGGGGGTCGAAAGGCTACACCTTC CASSLTRGSKGYTF
NA 14 few TRBJ1-1 TRBV5-4 TGTGCCAGCAGCGACGGACAGAGGGACACTGAAGCTTTCTTT CASSDGQRDTEAFF
NA 15 NA TRBJ2-3 TRBV7-9 TGTGCCAGCAGCTTCAGACAGCCCGGCACAGATACGCAGTATTTT CASSFRQPGTDTQYF
NA 11 NA TRBJ1-2 TRBV2 TGTGCCAGCACGGCCACCTATGGCTACACCTTC CASTATYGYTF
NA 12 NA TRBJ2-5 TRBV5-1 TGCGCCAGCAGCTTAGGACGAGAGACCCAGTACTTC CASSLGRETQYF
NA 14 NA TRBJ2-5 TRBV4-1 TGCGCCAGCAGCCAAGAACGGGGTCAAGAGACCCAGTACTTC CASSQERGQETQYF
NA 15 NA TRBJ2-1 TRBV19 TGTGCCAGTAGTATAGGCAGGAGGGTAATTAATGAGCAGTTCTTC CASSIGRRVINEQFF
TRBD1 16 NA TRBJ2-2 TRBV7-9 TGTGCCAGCAGCCATAGGGGGACAGGGGACACCGGGGAGCTGTTTTTT CASSHRGTGDTGELFF
TRBD1 14 NA TRBJ1-5 TRBV15 TGTGCCACCAGCAGCCCACAGGGGGCCCAGCCCCAGCATTTT CATSSPQGAQPQHF
TRBD2 16 NA TRBJ2-7 TRBV11-1 TGTGCCAGCAGCTTATCCACGGGGGGTATCTCCTACGAGCAGTACTTC CASSLSTGGISYEQYF
NA 15 NA TRBJ1-4 TRBV27 TGTGCCAGCAGTTTACTAGCGGCAACTAATGAAAAACTGTTTTTT CASSLLAATNEKLFF
NA 16 NA TRBJ2-5 TRBV3-1/TRBV3-2 TGTGCCAGCAGCCAAGTCGGGGCGAGGATGGAGGAGACCCAGTACTTC CASSQVGARMEETQYF
NA 13 NA TRBJ1-1 TRBV9 TGTGCCAGCAGCGTAGAGGCGGGGCGTGAAGCTTTCTTT CASSVEAGREAFF
TRBD2 15 NA TRBJ2-1 TRBV6-5 TGTGCCAGCAGTTCCGGGACTAGATCCCACAATGAGCAGTTCTTC CASSSGTRSHNEQFF
NA 16 NA TRBJ2-7 TRBV18 TGTGCCAGCTCACCACGAAGTGAGGGTTACAAACACGAGCAGTACTTC CASSPRSEGYKHEQYF
TRBD1 17 NA TRBJ2-7 TRBV10-3 TGTGCCATCAGTGGCTCTAGCCGGGACAGTACCTCCTACGAGCAGTACTTC CAISGSSRDSTSYEQYF
NA 13 NA TRBJ2-3 TRBV18 TGTGCCAGCTCACCAGTAAGCGCAGATACGCAGTATTTT CASSPVSADTQYF
NA 15 NA TRBJ1-6 TRBV4-1 TGCGCCAGCAGCCAAGATATATGGCACACCCCATCCCTCCACTTT CASSQDIWHTPSLHF
NA 12 NA TRBJ2-5 TRBV4-1 TGCGCCAGCAGCCAAGTTAGAGAGACCCAGTACTTC CASSQVRETQYF
NA 13 NA TRBJ1-1 TRBV29-1 TGCAGCGTTGAACTACGGGGGCAACCGGAGGCTTTCTTT CSVELRGQPEAFF
NA 13 NA TRBJ1-5 TRBV3-1/TRBV3-2 TGTGCCAGCAGTCGGGCCTTCGGGCAGCCCCAGCATTTT CASSRAFGQPQHF
TRBD1 14 NA TRBJ1-6 TRBV2 TGTGCCACAACACCCGGGACAGTAAATTCACCCCTCCACTTT CATTPGTVNSPLHF
TRBD1 15 NA TRBJ1-6 TRBV27 TGTGCCAGCAGTTCAAACAGGGGGCGGAATTCACCCCTCCACTTT CASSSNRGRNSPLHF
TRBD1 13 NA TRBJ1-5 TRBV6-6 TGTGCCAGCTTTGACAGGGCGGATCAGCCCCAGCATTTT CASFDRADQPQHF
NA 15 NA TRBJ1-2 TRBV10-3 TGTGCCATCAGTGAGACACCAGAGCTCGTTGGTGGCTACACCTTC CAISETPELVGGYTF
NA 13 NA TRBJ2-1 TRBV7-9 TGTGCCAGCAGCTTAGGGACAGTGGATGAGCAGTTCTTC CASSLGTVDEQFF
NA 12 NA TRBJ1-1 TRBV28 TGTGCCAGCAGCCCTCCGCTCACTGAAGCTTTCTTT CASSPPLTEAFF
TRBD1 13 NA TRBJ1-2 TRBV12-3/TRBV12-4 TGTGCCAGCAGTTTAGGGGACAGGGATGGCTACACCTTC CASSLGDRDGYTF
NA 17 NA TRBJ2-5 TRBV28 TGTGCCAGCAGTTCCCGCCAGGGGGGGATGTACCAAGAGACCCAGTACTTC CASSSRQGGMYQETQYF
NA 15 NA TRBJ1-2 TRBV11-2 TGTGCCAGCAGCTTAAATTGTACAGGGAACTATGGCTACACCTTC CASSLNCTGNYGYTF
TRBD1 16 NA TRBJ1-2 TRBV7-9 TGTGCCAGCAGCTTTGGGACCGTTGACAGGGCCTATGGCTACACCTTC CASSFGTVDRAYGYTF